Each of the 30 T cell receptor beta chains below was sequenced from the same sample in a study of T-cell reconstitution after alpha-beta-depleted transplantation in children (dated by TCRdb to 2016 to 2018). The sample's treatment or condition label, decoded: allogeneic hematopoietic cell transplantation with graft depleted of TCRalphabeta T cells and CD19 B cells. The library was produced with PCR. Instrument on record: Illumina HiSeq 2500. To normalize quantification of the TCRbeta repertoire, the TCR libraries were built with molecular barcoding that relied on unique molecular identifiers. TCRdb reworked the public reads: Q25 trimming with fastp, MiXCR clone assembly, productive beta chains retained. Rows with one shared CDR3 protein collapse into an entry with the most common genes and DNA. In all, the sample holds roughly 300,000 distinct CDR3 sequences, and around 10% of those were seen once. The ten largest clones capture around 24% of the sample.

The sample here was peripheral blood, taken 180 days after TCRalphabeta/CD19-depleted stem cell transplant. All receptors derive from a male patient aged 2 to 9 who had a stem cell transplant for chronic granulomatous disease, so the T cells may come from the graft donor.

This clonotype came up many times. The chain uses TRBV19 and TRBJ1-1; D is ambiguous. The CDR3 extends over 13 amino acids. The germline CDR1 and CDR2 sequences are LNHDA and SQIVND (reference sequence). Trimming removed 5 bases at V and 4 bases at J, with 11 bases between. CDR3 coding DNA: TGTGCCAGTAGTCCCGGAGTCTTCACTGAAGCTTTCTTT. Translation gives CASSPGVFTEAFF.

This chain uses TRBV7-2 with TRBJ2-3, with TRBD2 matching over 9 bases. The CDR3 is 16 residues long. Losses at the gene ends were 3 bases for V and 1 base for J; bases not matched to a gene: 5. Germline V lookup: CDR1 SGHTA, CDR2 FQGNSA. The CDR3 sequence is CASSFWAGGRTDTQYF. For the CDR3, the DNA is TGTGCCAGCAGCTTTTGGGCGGGGGGGCGCACAGATACGCAGTATTTT.

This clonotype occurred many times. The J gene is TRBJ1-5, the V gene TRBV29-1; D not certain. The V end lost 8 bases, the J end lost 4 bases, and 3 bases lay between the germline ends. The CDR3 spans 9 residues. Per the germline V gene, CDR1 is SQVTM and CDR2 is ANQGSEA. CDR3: CSTNQPQHF. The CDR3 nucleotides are TGCAGCACAAATCAGCCCCAGCATTTT.

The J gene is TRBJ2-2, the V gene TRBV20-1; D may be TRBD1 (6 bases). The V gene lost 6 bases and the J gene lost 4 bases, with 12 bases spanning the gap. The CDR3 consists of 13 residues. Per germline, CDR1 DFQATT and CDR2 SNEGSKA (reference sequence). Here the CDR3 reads CSAGDTSTGELFF. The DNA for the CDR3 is TGCAGTGCAGGGGACACCAGCACCGGGGAGCTGTTTTTT.

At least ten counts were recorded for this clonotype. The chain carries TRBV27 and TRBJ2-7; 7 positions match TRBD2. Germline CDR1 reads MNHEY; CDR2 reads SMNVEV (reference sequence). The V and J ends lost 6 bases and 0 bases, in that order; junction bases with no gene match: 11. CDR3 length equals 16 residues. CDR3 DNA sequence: TGTGCCAGCAGGCCCCTGGGCCGGGAGGTCTCCTACGAGCAGTACTTC. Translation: CASRPLGREVSYEQYF.

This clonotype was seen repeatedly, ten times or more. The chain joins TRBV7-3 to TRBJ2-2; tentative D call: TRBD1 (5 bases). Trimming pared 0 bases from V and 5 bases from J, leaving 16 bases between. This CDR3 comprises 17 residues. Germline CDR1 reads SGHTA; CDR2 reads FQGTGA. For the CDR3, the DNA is TGTGCCAGCAGCTTAACCCGCAGGGCGGAAGGGACCGGGGAGCTGTTTTTT. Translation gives CASSLTRRAEGTGELFF.

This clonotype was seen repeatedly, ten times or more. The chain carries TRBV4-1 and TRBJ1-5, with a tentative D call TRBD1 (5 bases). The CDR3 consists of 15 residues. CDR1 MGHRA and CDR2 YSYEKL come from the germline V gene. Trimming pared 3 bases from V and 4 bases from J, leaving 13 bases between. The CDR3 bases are TGCGCCAGCAGCCAGCCCTGGGGACCTAATCAGCCCCAGCATTTT. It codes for CASSQPWGPNQPQHF.

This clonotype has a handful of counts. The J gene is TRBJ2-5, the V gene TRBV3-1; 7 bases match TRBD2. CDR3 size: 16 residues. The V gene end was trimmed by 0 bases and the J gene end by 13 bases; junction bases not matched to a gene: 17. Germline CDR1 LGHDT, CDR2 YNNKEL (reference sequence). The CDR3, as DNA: TGTGCCAGCAGCCAAGAATCCAAAAAGAGACTAGCTGGATGGTACTTC. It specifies CASSQESKKRLAGWYF.

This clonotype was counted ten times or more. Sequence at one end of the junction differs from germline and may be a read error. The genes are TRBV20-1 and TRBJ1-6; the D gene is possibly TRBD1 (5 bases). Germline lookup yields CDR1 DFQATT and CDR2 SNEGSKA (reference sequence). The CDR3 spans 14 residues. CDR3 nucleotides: TGCAGTGCCAGAGTGGGGGTAGCTAATTCACCCCTCCACTTT. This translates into CSARVGVANSPLHF.

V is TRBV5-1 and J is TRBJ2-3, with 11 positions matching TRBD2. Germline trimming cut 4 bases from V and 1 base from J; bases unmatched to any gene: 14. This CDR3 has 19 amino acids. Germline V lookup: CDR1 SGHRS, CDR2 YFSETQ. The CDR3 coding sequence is TGCGCCAGCAGCCTGTCCTTTGTACTAGCGGGAGAAGGCACAGATACGCAGTATTTT. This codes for CASSLSFVLAGEGTDTQYF.

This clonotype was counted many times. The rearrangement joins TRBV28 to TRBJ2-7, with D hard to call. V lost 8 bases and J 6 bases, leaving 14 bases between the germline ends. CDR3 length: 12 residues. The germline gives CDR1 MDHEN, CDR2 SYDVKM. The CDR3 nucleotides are TGTGCCAGCCAATTGCCCGGCGGCGAGCAGTACTTC. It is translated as CASQLPGGEQYF.

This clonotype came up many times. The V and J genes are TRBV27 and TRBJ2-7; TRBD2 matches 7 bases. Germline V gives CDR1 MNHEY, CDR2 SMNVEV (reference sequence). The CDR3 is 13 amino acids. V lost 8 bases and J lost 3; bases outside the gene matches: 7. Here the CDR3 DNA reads TGTGCCAGCGCTAGCGGAGCAGACTACGAGCAGTACTTC. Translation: CASASGADYEQYF.

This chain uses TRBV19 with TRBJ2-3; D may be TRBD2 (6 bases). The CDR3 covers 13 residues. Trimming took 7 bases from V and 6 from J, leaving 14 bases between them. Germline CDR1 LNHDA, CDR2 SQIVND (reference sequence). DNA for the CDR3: TGTGCCAGTAATTTGGAGGGTCGGGATACGCAGTATTTT. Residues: CASNLEGRDTQYF.

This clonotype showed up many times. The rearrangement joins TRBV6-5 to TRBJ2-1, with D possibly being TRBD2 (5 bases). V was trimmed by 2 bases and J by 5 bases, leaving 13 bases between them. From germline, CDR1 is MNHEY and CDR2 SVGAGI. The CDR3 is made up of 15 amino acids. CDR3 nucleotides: TGTGCCAGCAGTTACGCCGGACTGAAAAACAATGAGCAGTTCTTC. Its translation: CASSYAGLKNNEQFF.

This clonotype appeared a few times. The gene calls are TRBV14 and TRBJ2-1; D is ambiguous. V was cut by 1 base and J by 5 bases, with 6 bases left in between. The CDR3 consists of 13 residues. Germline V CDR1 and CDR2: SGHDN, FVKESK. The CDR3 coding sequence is TGTGCCAGCAGCCAAGTCCTCCACAATGAGCAGTTCTTC. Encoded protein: CASSQVLHNEQFF.

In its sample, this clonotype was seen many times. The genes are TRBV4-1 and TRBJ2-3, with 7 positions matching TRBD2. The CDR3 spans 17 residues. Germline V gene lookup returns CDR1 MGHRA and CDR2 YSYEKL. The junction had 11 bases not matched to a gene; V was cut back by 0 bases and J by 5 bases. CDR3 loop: CASSQERTAGVRDTQYF. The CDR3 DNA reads TGCGCCAGCAGCCAAGAACGCACGGCGGGAGTAAGAGATACGCAGTATTTT.

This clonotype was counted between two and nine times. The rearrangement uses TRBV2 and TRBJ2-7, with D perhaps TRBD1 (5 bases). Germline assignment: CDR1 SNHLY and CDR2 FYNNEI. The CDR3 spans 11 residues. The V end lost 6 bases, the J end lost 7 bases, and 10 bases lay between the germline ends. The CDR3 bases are TGTGCCAGCAGGACAGCCTTGGAGCAGTACTTC. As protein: CASRTALEQYF. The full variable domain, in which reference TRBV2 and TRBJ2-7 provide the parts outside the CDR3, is EPEVTQTPSHQVTQMGQEVILRCVPISNHLYFYWYRQILGQKVEFLVSFYNNEISEKSEIFDDQFSVERPDGSNFTLKIRSTKLEDSAMYFCASRTALEQYFGPGTRLTVT.

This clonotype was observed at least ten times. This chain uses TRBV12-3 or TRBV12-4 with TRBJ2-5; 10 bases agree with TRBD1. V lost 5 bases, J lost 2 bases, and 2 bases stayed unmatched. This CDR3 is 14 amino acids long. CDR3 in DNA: TGTGCCAGCAGTGCGGGACAGGGGCAAGAGACCCAGTACTTC. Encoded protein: CASSAGQGQETQYF.

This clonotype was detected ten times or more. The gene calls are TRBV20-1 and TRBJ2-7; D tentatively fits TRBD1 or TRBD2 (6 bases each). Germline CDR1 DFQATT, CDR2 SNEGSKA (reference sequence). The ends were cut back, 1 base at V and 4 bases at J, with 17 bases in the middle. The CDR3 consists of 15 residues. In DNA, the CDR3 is TGCAGTGCTAGAGCTATCGGGGGCAGGGGATACGAGCAGTACTTC. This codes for CSARAIGGRGYEQYF.

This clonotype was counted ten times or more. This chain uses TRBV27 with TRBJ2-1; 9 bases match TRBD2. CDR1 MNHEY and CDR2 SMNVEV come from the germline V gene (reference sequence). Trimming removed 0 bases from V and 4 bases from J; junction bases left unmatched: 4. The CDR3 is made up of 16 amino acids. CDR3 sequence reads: CASSLSPSGGYNEQFF. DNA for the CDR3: TGTGCCAGCAGTTTATCGCCAAGCGGGGGGTACAATGAGCAGTTCTTC.

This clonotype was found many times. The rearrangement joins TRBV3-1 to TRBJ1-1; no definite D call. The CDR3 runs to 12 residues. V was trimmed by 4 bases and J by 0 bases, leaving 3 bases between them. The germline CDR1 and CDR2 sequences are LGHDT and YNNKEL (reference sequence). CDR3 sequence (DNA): TGTGCCAGCAGCCGAGTGAACACTGAAGCTTTCTTT. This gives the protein CASSRVNTEAFF. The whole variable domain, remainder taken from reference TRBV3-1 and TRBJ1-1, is DTAVSQTPKYLVTQMGNDKSIKCEQNLGHDTMYWYKQDSKKFLKIMFSYNNKELIINETVPNRFSPKSPDKAHLNLHINSLELGDSAVYFCASSRVNTEAFFGQGTRLTVV.

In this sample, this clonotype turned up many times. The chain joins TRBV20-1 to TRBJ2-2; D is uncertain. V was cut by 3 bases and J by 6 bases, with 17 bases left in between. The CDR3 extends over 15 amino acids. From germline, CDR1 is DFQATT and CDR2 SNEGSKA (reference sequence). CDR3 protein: CSARRIGGRAGELFF. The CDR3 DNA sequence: TGCAGTGCTAGGCGTATCGGCGGTCGGGCCGGGGAGCTGTTTTTT.

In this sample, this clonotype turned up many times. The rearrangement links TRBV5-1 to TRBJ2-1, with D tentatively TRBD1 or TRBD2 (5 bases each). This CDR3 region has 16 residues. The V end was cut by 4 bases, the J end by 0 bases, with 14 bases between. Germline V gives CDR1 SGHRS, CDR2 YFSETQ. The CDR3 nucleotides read TGCGCCAGCAGCCTTTTTTTGGGGGACTCCTACAATGAGCAGTTCTTC. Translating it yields CASSLFLGDSYNEQFF.

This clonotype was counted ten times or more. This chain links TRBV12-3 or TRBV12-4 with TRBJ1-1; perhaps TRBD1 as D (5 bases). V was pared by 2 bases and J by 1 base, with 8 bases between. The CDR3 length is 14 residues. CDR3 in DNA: TGTGCCAGCAGTTTAAGAGGGGCGAACACTGAAGCTTTCTTT. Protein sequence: CASSLRGANTEAFF.

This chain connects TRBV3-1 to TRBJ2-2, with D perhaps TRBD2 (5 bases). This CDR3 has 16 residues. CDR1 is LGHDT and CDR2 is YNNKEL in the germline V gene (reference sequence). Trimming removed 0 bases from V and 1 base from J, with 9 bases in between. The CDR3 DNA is TGTGCCAGCAGCCAAGAACGCCGGGGGAACACCGGGGAGCTGTTTTTT. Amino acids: CASSQERRGNTGELFF. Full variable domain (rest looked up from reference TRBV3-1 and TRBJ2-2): DTAVSQTPKYLVTQMGNDKSIKCEQNLGHDTMYWYKQDSKKFLKIMFSYNNKELIINETVPNRFSPKSPDKAHLNLHINSLELGDSAVYFCASSQERRGNTGELFFGEGSRLTVL.

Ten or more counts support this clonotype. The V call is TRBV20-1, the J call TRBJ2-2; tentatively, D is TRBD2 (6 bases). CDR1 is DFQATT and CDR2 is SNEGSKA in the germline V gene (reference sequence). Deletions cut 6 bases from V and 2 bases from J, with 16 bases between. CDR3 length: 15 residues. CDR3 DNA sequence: TGCAGTGCCGCGGCGGGGAGCGGTAACACCGGGGAGCTGTTTTTT. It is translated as CSAAAGSGNTGELFF.

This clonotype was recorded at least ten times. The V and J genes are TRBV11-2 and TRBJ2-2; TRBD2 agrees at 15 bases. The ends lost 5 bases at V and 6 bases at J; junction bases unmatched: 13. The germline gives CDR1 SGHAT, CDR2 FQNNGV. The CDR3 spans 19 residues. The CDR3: CASSARTSGGARVSGELFF. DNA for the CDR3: TGTGCCAGCAGCGCCCGGACTAGCGGGGGGGCCAGGGTGTCCGGGGAGCTGTTTTTT.

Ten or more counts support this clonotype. For the CDR3, the DNA is TGTGCCAGCAGCCTAGAATCTGGGGTTTCCGGAAAACTGTTTTTT. As protein: CASSLESGVSGKLFF. J is TRBJ1-4 and V is TRBV7-9; no reliable D call. This CDR3 contains 15 residues. Trimming left V 5 bases short and J 10 bases short, with 20 bases between. Germline V lookup: CDR1 SEHNR, CDR2 FQNEAQ (reference sequence).

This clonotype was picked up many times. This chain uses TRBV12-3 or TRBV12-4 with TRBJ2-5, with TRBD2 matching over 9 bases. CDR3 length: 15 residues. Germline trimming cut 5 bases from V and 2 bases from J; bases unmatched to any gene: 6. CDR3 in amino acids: CASSPNSGGQETQYF. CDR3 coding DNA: TGTGCCAGCAGTCCAAATAGCGGGGGACAAGAGACCCAGTACTTC.

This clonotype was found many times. The CDR3 protein is CAITLSGRAGNEQFF. The DNA of the CDR3 is TGTGCCATCACCCTCAGCGGGAGGGCCGGTAATGAGCAGTTCTTC. The rearrangement links TRBV10-3 to TRBJ2-1; 10 nucleotides match TRBD2. V was pared by 7 bases and J by 7 bases, with 10 bases of the junction left unmatched. The CDR3 covers 15 residues. Germline CDR1 is ENHRY and CDR2 is SYGVKD.